Below are 8 T cell receptor beta chains sequenced from a single sample in a study of blood T cells in healthy people across ages. A J-beta primer mix and a sample-barcoded 5' primer were used in a second PCR of roughly 7 to 12 cycles. Each CDR3 protein gets one entry after TCRdb re-called the 5' RACE reads with MiXCR. The data contain 1 million to 1.2 million distinct CDR3 sequences, approximately 38% of them singletons. Sequences were obtained from blood. The receptors originated from a man between 18 and 29 years old in good health.

CDR3 residues: CASSLGQGYGNQPQHF. CDR3 nucleotide sequence: TGTGCCAGCAGTTTGGGCCAGGGGTATGGCAATCAGCCCCAGCATTTT. The chain recombines TRBV28 with TRBJ1-5; possibly TRBD1 for D (6 bases). Germline assignment: CDR1 MDHEN and CDR2 SYDVKM. The CDR3 loop spans 16 amino acids. The V end was cut by 3 bases, the J end by 2 bases, with 14 bases between.

This clonotype has only a few counts. This chain joins TRBV28 and TRBJ2-4; maybe TRBD1 (6 bases). Germline loops: CDR1 MDHEN, CDR2 SYDVKM. The CDR3 loop spans 15 amino acids. V lost 7 bases and J 0 bases, leaving 13 bases between the germline ends. CDR3 sequence: CASTQQGQAKNIQYF. In nucleotides, the CDR3 is TGTGCCAGCACCCAACAGGGACAAGCCAAAAACATTCAGTACTTC.

There are a few counts of this clonotype. This chain links TRBV5-6 with TRBJ2-3; 11 bases align to TRBD2. Germline-derived CDR1 and CDR2 are SGHDT and YYEEEE. The trim removed 0 bases at V and 5 bases at J, leaving 14 bases unmatched. The CDR3 length is 19 residues. The chain's CDR3 is CASSLVFYGLAGGIDTQYF. As DNA, the CDR3 is TGTGCCAGCAGCTTGGTTTTTTATGGGCTAGCGGGGGGCATAGATACGCAGTATTTT.

This clonotype occurred a few times. V gene TRBV10-3 combines with J gene TRBJ2-3, with D possibly being TRBD2 (6 bases). The CDR3 loop spans 13 amino acids. Trimming shortened V by 4 bases and J by 6 bases, and 11 bases separated the two germline ends. The germline gives CDR1 ENHRY, CDR2 SYGVKD. CDR3 in amino acids: CAISAGDVDTQYF. For the CDR3, the DNA is TGTGCCATCAGTGCGGGGGATGTTGATACGCAGTATTTT.

As for this clonotype: This may arise from a read error, as a much more abundant clone is one base away. The V and J genes are TRBV6-5 and TRBJ1-2; TRBD1 matches at 8 bases. The CDR3 is 16 residues long. Germline V gene sequence: CDR1 MNHEY, CDR2 SVGAGI. CDR3 sequence: CASSHSDRGLNYGYTF. CDR3 bases: TGTGCCAGCAGTCACTCCGACAGGGGATTGAACTATGGCTACACCTTC.

The chain combines TRBV2 with TRBJ2-6; TRBD1 is a possible D gene (5 bases). Germline V gene sequence: CDR1 SNHLY, CDR2 FYNNEI. The CDR3 is made up of 15 amino acids. V lost 6 bases and J 3 bases, leaving 12 bases between the germline ends. The CDR3 reads CASSGTGFGANVLTF. The CDR3 DNA reads as TGTGCCAGCAGCGGTACAGGTTTTGGGGCCAACGTCCTGACTTTC.

This sequence joins TRBV7-3 and TRBJ2-2; D gene unclear. The V gene's germline CDR1 is SGHTA and CDR2 FQGTGA. V dropped 2 bases and J dropped 3 bases, with 13 bases sitting between them. The CDR3 covers 16 residues. In DNA form, the CDR3 reads TGTGCCAGCAGCTTACAGGTTCCTCGGGACACCGGGGAGCTGTTTTTT. Its protein product is CASSLQVPRDTGELFF.

V is TRBV20-1 and J is TRBJ2-5, with D hard to call. This CDR3 has 17 amino acids. V was clipped by 5 bases and J by 2 bases, with 24 bases between them. Looked up from germline, CDR1 is DFQATT and CDR2 is SNEGSKA (reference sequence). This chain's CDR3 is CSAGPTQAYLPQETQYF. The CDR3, as DNA: TGCAGTGCTGGGCCCACGCAGGCCTACCTACCACAAGAGACCCAGTACTTC.